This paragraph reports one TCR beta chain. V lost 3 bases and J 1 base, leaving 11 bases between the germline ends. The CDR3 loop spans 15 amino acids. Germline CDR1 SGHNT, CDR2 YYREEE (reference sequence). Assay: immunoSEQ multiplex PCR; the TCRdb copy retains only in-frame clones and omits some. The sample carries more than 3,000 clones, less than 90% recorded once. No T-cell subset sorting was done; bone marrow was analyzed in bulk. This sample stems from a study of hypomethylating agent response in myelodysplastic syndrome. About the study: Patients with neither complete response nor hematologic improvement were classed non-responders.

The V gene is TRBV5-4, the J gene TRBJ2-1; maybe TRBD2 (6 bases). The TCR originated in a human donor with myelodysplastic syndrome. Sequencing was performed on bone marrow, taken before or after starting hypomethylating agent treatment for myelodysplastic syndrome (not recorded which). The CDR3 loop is CASSSRRGSYNEQFF. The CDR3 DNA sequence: TGTGCCAGCAGCTCACGGAGGGGTTCCTACAATGAGCAGTTCTTC.